This TCR beta chain stems from a study of shared clonotypes between healthy human individuals. The CDR3 extends over 12 amino acids. Germline CDR1 reads GTSNPN; CDR2 reads SVGIG (reference sequence). Trimming took off 0 bases at V and 8 bases at J, with 10 bases between the two ends. Clones were sequenced by immunoSEQ multiplex PCR, and TCRdb holds only the in-frame ones, with some missing. There are some 480,000 clones in the sample; around three quarters occur only once, and approximately 12% lies in the top ten. A remark on this clone: As yet, its antigen is unknown.

Study-wide results and limits: Represented genetic and exposure-history diversity was restricted by having few donors. Exclusively blood specimens were collected; tissue repertoires likely differ.

The chain links TRBV30 to TRBJ1-2, with D maybe TRBD1 (5 bases). The clonotype was recovered from a middle-aged woman in good health. Some clones in this sample may be carry-over from other donors' samples. Sequencing was done on a sample of PBMCs. The CDR3 here is CAWSVGPGGYTF. In DNA form, the CDR3 reads TGTGCCTGGAGTGTGGGGCCCGGCGGCTACACCTTC.